This TCR beta chain was captured in a study of blood T cell repertoires in COVID-19. Study background: Samples of COVID-19 (acute and convalescent) were obtained from the United States, Italy and Spain. The analysed material was cDNA or gDNA that came from T cells, B-cell-depleted T cells, or PBMCs.

V lost 3 bases, J lost 8 bases, and 11 bases lay in between. The CDR3 totals 13 residues. Authors' data handling: Nucleated cell number was recorded as an estimate derived from reference gene primer amplification. Assay used: immunoSEQ multiplex PCR; TCRdb lists only in-frame clones, some missing. The DNA gave D and trimming, while V, J and clone size come from that table. The table records about 120,000 clones, around 83% of them present only once. The chain links TRBV12-3 or TRBV12-4 to TRBJ2-1; possible D gene TRBD1, 6 bases. Sequences were obtained from peripheral blood. The origin of this receptor is a man in his forties with acute or convalescent COVID-19. The CDR3 DNA reads as TGTGCCAGCAGTTTGGGGGCTCCGTATGAGCAGTTCTTC. Translating it yields CASSLGAPYEQFF.